This TCR beta chain was sequenced during a study of T cell responses to AZD1222 COVID-19 vaccine. The CDR3 spans 14 residues. Germline CDR1 and CDR2: MNHEY and SVGAGI. Trimming shortened V by 7 bases and J by 3 bases, and 15 bases separated the two germline ends. This clone was counted once. Its antigen is as yet unknown. Whole-study findings and limits: Spike-specific TCR depth and breadth grew after two AZD1222 doses. Donor demographics were predominantly white British with a female majority; clonal diversity may be underestimated. No repertoire was sampled before or during the peak T cell response, only after it.

The assay was immunoSEQ multiplex PCR, and TCRdb's table has in-frame clones only and misses some. The sample includes 43,000 or so clones, less than 95% of them seen just once. The TCR comes from an adult who received the AZD1222 COVID-19 vaccine. The sequences come from peripheral blood, collected 28 days after the second AZD1222 dose. The chain carries TRBV6-5 and TRBJ1-1; tentative D call: TRBD1 (5 bases). The CDR3 sequence: CASNPSGAYTEAFF. For the CDR3, the DNA is TGTGCCAGCAATCCGTCCGGGGCCTACACTGAAGCTTTCTTT.